This T cell receptor (beta chain) was recovered during a study of control samples from healthy donors and cancer patients. CDR1 and CDR2 (germline): SGDLS, YYNGEE. V gave up 0 bases and J gave up 6 bases; unmatched junction bases: 3. The length of the CDR3 is 15 residues. Assay used: immunoSEQ multiplex PCR; TCRdb lists only in-frame clones, some missing. This table holds about 190,000 clones, over 80% found once. The clonotype was recovered from a man aged 25-45 years in good health. V is TRBV9 and J is TRBJ1-6; 7 positions match TRBD1. Sequenced: blood. In DNA, the CDR3 is TGTGCCAGCAGCGTAGGACAGGGAGTTAATTCACCCCTCCACTTT. Its translation: CASSVGQGVNSPLHF.